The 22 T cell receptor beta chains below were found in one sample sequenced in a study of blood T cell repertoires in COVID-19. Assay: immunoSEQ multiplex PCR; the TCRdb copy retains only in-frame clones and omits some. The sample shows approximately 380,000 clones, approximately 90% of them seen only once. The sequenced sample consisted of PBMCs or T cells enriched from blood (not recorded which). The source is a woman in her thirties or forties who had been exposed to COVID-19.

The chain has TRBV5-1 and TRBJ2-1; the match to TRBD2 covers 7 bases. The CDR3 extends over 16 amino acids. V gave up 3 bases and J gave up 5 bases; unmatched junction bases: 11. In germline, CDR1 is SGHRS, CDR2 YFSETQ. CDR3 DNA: TGCGCCAGCAGCTCTCAGCGGGGTGGGGGACACAATGAGCAGTTCTTC. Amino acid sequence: CASSSQRGGGHNEQFF.

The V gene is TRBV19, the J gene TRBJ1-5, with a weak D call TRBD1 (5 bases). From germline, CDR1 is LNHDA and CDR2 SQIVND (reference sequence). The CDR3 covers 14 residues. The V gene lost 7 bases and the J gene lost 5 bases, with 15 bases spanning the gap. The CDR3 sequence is CASNNGGKHQPQHF. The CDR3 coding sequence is TGTGCCAGTAACAACGGGGGGAAGCATCAGCCCCAGCATTTT. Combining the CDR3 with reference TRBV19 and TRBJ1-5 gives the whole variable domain DGGITQSPKYLFRKEGQNVTLSCEQNLNHDAMYWYRQDPGQGLRLIYYSQIVNDFQKGDIAEGYSVSREKKESFPLTVTSAQKNPTAFYLCASNNGGKHQPQHFGDGTRLSIL.

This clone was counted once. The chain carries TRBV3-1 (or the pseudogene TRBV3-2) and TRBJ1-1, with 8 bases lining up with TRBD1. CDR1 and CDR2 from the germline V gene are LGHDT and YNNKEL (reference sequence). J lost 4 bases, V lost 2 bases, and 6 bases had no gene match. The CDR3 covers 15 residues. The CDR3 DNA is TGTGCCAGCAGCCAACGGCGCGGACAGGGCACTGAAGCTTTCTTT. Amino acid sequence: CASSQRRGQGTEAFF.

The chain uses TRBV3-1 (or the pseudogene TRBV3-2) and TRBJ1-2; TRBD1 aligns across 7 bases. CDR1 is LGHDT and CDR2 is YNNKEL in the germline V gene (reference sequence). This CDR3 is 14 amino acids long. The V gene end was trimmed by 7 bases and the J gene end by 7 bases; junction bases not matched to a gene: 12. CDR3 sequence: CASTQTTGRSGYTF. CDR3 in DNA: TGTGCCAGCACCCAGACGACAGGGAGGTCTGGCTACACCTTC.

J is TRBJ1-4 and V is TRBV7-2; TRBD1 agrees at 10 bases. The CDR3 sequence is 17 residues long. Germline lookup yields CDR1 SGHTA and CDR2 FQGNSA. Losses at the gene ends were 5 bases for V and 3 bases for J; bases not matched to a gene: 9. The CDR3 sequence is CASSPRDRGGSNEKLFF. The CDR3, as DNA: TGTGCCAGCAGCCCCCGGGACAGGGGTGGATCTAATGAAAAACTGTTTTTT.

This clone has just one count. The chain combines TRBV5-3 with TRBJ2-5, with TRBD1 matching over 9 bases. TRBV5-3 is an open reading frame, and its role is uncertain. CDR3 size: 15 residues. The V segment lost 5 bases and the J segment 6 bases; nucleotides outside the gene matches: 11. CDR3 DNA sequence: TGTGCCAGAAGAACACCGGGACAGGGAGGACAGACCCAGTACTTC. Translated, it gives CARRTPGQGGQTQYF.

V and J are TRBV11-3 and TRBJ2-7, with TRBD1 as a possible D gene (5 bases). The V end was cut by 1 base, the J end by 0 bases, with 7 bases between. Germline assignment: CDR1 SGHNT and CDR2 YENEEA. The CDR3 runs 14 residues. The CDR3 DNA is TGTGCCAGCAGCTTAGGACAGTCCTCCTACGAGCAGTACTTC. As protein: CASSLGQSSYEQYF. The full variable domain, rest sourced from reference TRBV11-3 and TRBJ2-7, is EAGVVQSPRYKIIEKKQPVAFWCNPISGHNTLYWYLQNLGQGPELLIRYENEEAVDDSQLPKDRFSAERLKGVDSTLKIQPAELGDSAVYLCASSLGQSSYEQYFGPGTRLTVT.

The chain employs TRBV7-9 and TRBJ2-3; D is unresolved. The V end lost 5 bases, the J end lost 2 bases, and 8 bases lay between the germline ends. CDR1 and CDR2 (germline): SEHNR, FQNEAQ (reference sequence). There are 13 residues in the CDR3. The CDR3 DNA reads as TGTGCCAGCAGCCCCCGAGTCACAGATACGCAGTATTTT. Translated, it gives CASSPRVTDTQYF.

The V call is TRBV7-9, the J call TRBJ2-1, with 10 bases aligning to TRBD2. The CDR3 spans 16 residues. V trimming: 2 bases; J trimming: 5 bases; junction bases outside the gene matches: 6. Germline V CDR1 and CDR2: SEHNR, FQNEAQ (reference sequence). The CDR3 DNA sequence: TGTGCCAGCAGCTTACTAGCGGGAGCCCTACACAATGAGCAGTTCTTC. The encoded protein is CASSLLAGALHNEQFF.

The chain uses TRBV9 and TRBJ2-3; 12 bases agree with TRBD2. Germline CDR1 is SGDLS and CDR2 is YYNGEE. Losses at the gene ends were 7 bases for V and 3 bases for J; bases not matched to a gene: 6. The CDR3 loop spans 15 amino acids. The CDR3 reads CASDRTSGKTDTQYF. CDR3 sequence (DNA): TGTGCCAGCGACAGGACTAGCGGGAAAACAGATACGCAGTATTTT. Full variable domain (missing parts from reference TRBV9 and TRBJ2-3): DSGVTQTPKHLITATGQRVTLRCSPRSGDLSVYWYQQSLDQGLQFLIQYYNGEERAKGNILERFSAQQFPDLHSELNLSSLELGDSALYFCASDRTSGKTDTQYFGPGTRLTVL.

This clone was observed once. The CDR3 nucleotides read TGTGCCAGCATCGACTCGTACGGCAATGAGCAGTTCTTC. As protein: CASIDSYGNEQFF. The gene calls are TRBV7-9 and TRBJ2-1; D unresolved. The ends were cut back, 7 bases at V and 6 bases at J, with 13 bases in the middle. This CDR3 is 13 amino acids long. Germline-derived CDR1 and CDR2 are SEHNR and FQNEAQ (reference sequence).

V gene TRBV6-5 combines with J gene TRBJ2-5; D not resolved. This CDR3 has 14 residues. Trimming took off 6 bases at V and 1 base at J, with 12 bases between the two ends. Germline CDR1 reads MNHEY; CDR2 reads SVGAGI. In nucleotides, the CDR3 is TGTGCCAGCAGCCATTCGCAAGCCCAAGAGACCCAGTACTTC. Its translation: CASSHSQAQETQYF.

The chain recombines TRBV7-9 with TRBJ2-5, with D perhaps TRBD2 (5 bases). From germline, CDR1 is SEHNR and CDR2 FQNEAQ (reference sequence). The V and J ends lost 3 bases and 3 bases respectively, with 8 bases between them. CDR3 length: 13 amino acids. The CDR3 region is CASSLGEKETQYF. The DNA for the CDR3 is TGTGCCAGCAGCTTGGGAGAGAAAGAGACCCAGTACTTC. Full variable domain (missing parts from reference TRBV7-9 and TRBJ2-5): DTGVSQNPRHKITKRGQNVTFRCDPISEHNRLYWYRQTLGQGPEFLTYFQNEAQLEKSRLLSDRFSAERPKGSFSTLEIQRTEQGDSAMYLCASSLGEKETQYFGPGTRLLVL.

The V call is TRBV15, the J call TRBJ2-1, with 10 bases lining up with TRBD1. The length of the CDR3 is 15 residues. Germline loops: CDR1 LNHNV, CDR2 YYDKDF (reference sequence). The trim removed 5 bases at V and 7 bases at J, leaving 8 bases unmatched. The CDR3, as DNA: TGTGCCACCAGCTTCGACAGGGGGCTTGGTAATGAGCAGTTCTTC. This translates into CATSFDRGLGNEQFF.

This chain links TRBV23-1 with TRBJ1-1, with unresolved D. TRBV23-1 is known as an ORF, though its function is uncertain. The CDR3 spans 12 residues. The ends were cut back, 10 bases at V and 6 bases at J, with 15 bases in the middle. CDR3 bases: TGCGCCATTACGAGGTTTAAGGCTGAAGCTTTCTTT. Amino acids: CAITRFKAEAFF.

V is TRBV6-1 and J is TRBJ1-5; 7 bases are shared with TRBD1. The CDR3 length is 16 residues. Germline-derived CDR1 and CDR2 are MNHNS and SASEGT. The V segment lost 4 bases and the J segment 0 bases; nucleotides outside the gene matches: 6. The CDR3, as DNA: TGTGCCAGCAGTGGGAGACAGGGAGGTAGCAATCAGCCCCAGCATTTT. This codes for CASSGRQGGSNQPQHF.

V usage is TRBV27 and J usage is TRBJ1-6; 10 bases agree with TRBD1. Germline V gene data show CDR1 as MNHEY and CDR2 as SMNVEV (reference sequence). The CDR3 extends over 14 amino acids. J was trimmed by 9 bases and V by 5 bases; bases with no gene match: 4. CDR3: CASSRDRGVSPLHF. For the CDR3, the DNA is TGTGCCAGCAGTAGGGACAGGGGTGTTTCACCCCTCCACTTT.

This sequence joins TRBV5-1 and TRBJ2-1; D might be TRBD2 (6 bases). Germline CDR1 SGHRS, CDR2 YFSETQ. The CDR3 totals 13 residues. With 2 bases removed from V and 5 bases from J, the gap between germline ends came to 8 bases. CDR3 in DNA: TGCGCCAGCAGCTTCGGGGGAAACAATGAGCAGTTCTTC. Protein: CASSFGGNNEQFF.

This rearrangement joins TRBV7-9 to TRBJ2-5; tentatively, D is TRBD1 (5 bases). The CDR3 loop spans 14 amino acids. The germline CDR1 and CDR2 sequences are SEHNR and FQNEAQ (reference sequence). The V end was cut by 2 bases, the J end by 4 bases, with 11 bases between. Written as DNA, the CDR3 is TGTGCCAGCAGCTTAATAGCAGGGTCAGAGACCCAGTACTTC. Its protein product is CASSLIAGSETQYF.

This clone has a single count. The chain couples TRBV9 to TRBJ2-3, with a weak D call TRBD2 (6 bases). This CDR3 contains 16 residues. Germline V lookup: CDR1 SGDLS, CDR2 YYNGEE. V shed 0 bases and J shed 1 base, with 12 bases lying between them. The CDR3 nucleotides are TGTGCCAGCAGCGTAGTTCCCGGGGGTCGCACAGATACGCAGTATTTT. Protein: CASSVVPGGRTDTQYF.

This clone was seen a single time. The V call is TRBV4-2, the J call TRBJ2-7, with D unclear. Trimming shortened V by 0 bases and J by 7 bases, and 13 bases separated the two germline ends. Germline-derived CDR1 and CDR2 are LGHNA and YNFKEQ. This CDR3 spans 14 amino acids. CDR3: CASSQDLQDGEQYF. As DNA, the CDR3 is TGTGCCAGCAGCCAAGACCTGCAGGATGGGGAGCAGTACTTC.

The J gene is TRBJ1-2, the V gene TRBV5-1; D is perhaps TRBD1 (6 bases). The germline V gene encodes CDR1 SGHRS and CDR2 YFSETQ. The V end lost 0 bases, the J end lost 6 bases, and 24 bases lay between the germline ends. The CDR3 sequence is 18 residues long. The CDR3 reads CASSLALGVAGVRDGYTF. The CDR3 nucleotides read TGCGCCAGCAGCTTGGCCTTAGGGGTGGCAGGGGTTCGAGATGGCTACACCTTC.